These 9 T cell receptor beta chains share one sample of origin, sequenced in a study of cytomegalovirus exposure and HLA in healthy donors. Some clones are missing from TCRdb's copy, which holds only in-frame ones; the method was immunoSEQ multiplex PCR. The table records 110,000 to 150,000 clones, approximately 90% of them present only once. Sequencing was carried out using PBMCs. These receptors were collected from a man aged 18 to 29 in good health and CMV-seronegative.

This rearrangement joins TRBV9 to TRBJ2-3, with D possibly being TRBD2 (5 bases). Germline V CDR1 and CDR2: SGDLS, YYNGEE. V gave up 4 bases and J gave up 11 bases, with 14 bases separating them. This CDR3 is 12 amino acids long. This chain's CDR3 is CASSSQMEVQYF. In DNA form, the CDR3 reads TGTGCCAGCAGCTCCCAGATGGAGGTGCAGTATTTT.

The rearrangement joins TRBV9 to TRBJ2-2, with D unclear. Germline V gives CDR1 SGDLS, CDR2 YYNGEE. The V end lost 0 bases, the J end lost 0 bases, and 9 bases lay between the germline ends. There are 16 residues in the CDR3. The CDR3 DNA reads as TGTGCCAGCAGCGTAGATCAGGCCCCGAACACCGGGGAGCTGTTTTTT. It specifies CASSVDQAPNTGELFF.

V is TRBV13 and J is TRBJ1-6; D ambiguous. Germline CDR1 is PRHDT and CDR2 is FYEKMQ (reference sequence). The CDR3 runs to 14 residues. The V end lost 0 bases, the J end lost 10 bases, and 10 bases lay between the germline ends. Written as DNA, the CDR3 is TGTGCCAGCAGCTTAGGCATCCCAAGCTCACCCCTCCACTTT. Translation gives CASSLGIPSSPLHF.

The chain joins TRBV7-5 to TRBJ2-3; the table names TRBD2, a call not compared with the DNA. TRBV7-5 counts as a pseudogene. This CDR3 contains 14 residues. The CDR3 region is CARSWSLSTDTQYF. In nucleotides, the CDR3 is TGTGCCAGAAGCTGGTCGTTGAGTACAGATACGCAGTATTTT.

The rearrangement links TRBV29-1 to TRBJ2-5; 8 bases map to TRBD1. From germline, CDR1 is SQVTM and CDR2 ANQGSEA. This CDR3 is built from 14 residues. After removal of 6 bases from V and 0 bases from J, the junction contained 6 bases not matched to a gene. CDR3 sequence reads: CSVSQGDDQETQYF. DNA for the CDR3: TGCAGCGTGTCACAGGGGGACGACCAAGAGACCCAGTACTTC.

This clone turned up a few times. The chain combines TRBV4-2 with TRBJ2-3; 11 bases fit TRBD2. Trimming cost V 3 bases and J 1 base; bases outside gene matches: 6. The CDR3 loop spans 17 amino acids. The V gene's germline CDR1 is LGHNA and CDR2 YNFKEQ. The CDR3: CASSQGLAEQGTDTQYF. Here the CDR3 DNA reads TGTGCCAGCAGCCAGGGACTAGCGGAGCAAGGCACAGATACGCAGTATTTT.

The rearrangement uses TRBV19 and TRBJ2-5; 8 bases line up with TRBD1. CDR3 length: 15 amino acids. Germline V CDR1 and CDR2: LNHDA, SQIVND (reference sequence). V shed 1 base, J shed 1 base, and the junction held 2 bases outside the gene matches. As DNA, the CDR3 is TGTGCCAGTAGTATAGGGACAGGGACCCAAGAGACCCAGTACTTC. It specifies CASSIGTGTQETQYF.

This CDR3 reads CASRDRGEGNQPQHF. As DNA, the CDR3 is TGCGCCAGCAGGGACAGGGGGGAAGGCAATCAGCCCCAGCATTTT. The V and J genes are TRBV10-2 and TRBJ1-5; 10 bases match TRBD1. J lost 2 bases, V lost 6 bases, and 4 bases had no gene match. This CDR3 is built from 15 residues. The germline V gene encodes CDR1 WSHSY and CDR2 SAAADI.

This sequence joins TRBV6-1 and TRBJ2-3; 11 nucleotides line up with TRBD2. The V segment lost 4 bases and the J segment 1 base; nucleotides outside the gene matches: 4. CDR1 is MNHNS, CDR2 SASEGT, per germline. This CDR3 is built from 16 residues. The CDR3 region has the DNA TGTGCCAGCAGTGGAGTGACTAGCGGGGGCACAGATACGCAGTATTTT. The encoded protein is CASSGVTSGGTDTQYF.